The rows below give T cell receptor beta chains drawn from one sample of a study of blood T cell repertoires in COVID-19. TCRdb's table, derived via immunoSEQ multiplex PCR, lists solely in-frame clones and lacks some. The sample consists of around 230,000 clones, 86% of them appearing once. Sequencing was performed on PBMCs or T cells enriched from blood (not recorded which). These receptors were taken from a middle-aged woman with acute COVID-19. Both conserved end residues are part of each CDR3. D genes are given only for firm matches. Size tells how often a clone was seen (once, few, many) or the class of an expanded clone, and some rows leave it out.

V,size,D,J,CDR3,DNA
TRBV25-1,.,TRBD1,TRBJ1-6,CASSSGTGGLRYNSPLHF,TGTGCCAGCAGTTCCGGGACAGGGGGCCTCCGTTATAATTCACCCCTCCACTTT
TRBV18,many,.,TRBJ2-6,CASSLGGSGANVLTF,TGTGCCAGCTCACTGGGAGGTTCTGGGGCCAACGTCCTGACTTTC
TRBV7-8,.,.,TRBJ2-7,CASRKDSSYEQYF,TGTGCCAGCAGAAAAGACAGCTCCTACGAGCAGTACTTC
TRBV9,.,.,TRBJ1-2,CASSVGQNSQGGYTF,TGTGCCAGCAGCGTTGGTCAAAACTCCCAGGGAGGCTACACCTTC
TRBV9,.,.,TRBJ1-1,CASSVGRASGATEAFF,TGTGCCAGCAGCGTAGGGAGGGCGAGCGGGGCCACTGAAGCTTTCTTT
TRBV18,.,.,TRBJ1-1,CASSPPIPGENTEAFF,TGTGCCAGCTCACCACCAATCCCAGGGGAAAACACTGAAGCTTTCTTT
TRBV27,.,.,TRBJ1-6,CASSPGGRNSPLHF,TGTGCCAGCAGCCCCGGTGGTCGGAATTCACCCCTCCACTTT
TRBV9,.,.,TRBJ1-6,CASSVDPGSGSPLHF,TGTGCCAGCAGCGTAGATCCAGGGTCGGGTTCACCCCTCCACTTT
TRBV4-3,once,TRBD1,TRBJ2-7,CASSWDRAYEQYF,TGCGCCAGCAGCTGGGACAGGGCTTACGAGCAGTACTTC
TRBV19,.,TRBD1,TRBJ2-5,CATLTGGVETQYF,TGTGCCACCCTAACAGGGGGCGTAGAGACCCAGTACTTC
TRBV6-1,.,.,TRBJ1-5,CASSDRGSGHQPQHF,TGTGCCAGCAGTGATCGGGGATCAGGTCATCAGCCCCAGCATTTT
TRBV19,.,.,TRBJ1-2,CASSIPLGLNYGYTF,TGTGCCAGTAGTATTCCGTTGGGGCTTAACTATGGCTACACCTTC
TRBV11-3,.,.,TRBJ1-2,CASSLRAGEGYTF,TGTGCCAGCAGCTTACGTGCAGGGGAAGGCTACACCTTC
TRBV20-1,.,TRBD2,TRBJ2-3,CSASGARGGASDTQYF,TGCAGTGCTAGTGGAGCACGGGGGGGTGCGTCAGATACGCAGTATTTT
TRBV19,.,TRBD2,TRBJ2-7,CASSIRLAGGNPYEQYF,TGTGCCAGTAGTATTCGCCTAGCGGGGGGGAACCCCTACGAGCAGTACTTC
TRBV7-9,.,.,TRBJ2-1,CASSLSAGANNEQFF,TGTGCCAGCAGCTTATCGGCAGGGGCTAACAATGAGCAGTTCTTC
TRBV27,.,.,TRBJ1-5,CASSLGGALKPQHF,TGTGCCAGCAGTTTAGGGGGCGCGTTGAAGCCCCAGCATTTT
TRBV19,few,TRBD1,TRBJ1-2,CASSMADRVYGYTF,TGTGCCAGTAGTATGGCGGACAGGGTTTATGGCTACACCTTC
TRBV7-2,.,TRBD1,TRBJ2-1,CASSFGTGGTGQFF,TGTGCCAGCAGCTTTGGGACAGGGGGAACTGGGCAGTTCTTC
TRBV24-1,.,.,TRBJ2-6,CATCRAGANVLTF,TGTGCCACCTGTCGGGCTGGGGCCAACGTCCTGACTTTC
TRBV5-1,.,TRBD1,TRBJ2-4,CASSLASAGGQNIQYF,TGCGCCAGCAGCTTGGCAAGTGCAGGGGGCCAGAACATTCAGTACTTC
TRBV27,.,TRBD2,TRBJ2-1,CASSPAGGLYNEQFF,TGTGCCAGCAGTCCCGCGGGGGGCCTCTACAATGAGCAGTTCTTC
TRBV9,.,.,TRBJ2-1,CASSAAGTNYNEQFF,TGTGCCAGCAGCGCAGCCGGGACAAATTACAATGAGCAGTTCTTC
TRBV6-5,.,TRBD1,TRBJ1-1,CASTPRDSLEAFF,TGTGCCAGCACCCCTCGGGACAGCCTTGAAGCTTTCTTT
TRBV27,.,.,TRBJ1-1,CASSRGANTEAFF,TGTGCCAGCAGCCGTGGGGCGAACACTGAAGCTTTCTTT
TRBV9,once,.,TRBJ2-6,CASSFGQYGSGANVLTF,TGTGCCAGCAGCTTTGGACAGTATGGCTCTGGGGCCAACGTCCTGACTTTC
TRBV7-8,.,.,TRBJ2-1,CASRVGDEQFF,TGTGCCAGCCGGGTCGGGGATGAGCAGTTCTTC
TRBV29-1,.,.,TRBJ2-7,CSARDYEQYF,TGCAGCGCGCGAGATTACGAGCAGTACTTC
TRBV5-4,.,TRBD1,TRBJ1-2,CASSLGRTGSGGYTF,TGTGCCAGCAGCTTGGGGCGGACAGGGTCTGGCGGCTACACCTTC
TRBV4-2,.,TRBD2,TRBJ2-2,CASSQVGLAENGELFF,TGTGCCAGCAGCCAAGTCGGACTAGCGGAGAACGGGGAGCTGTTTTTT